The 32 T cell receptor beta chains listed next were all sequenced from one sample in a study of blood T cell repertoires in COVID-19. Sequenced by immunoSEQ multiplex PCR; TCRdb stores in-frame clones only, minus some. This table has 80,000 to 95,000 clones, around 86% appearing once. Sequenced: peripheral blood. All receptors come from a man between 45 and 60 years old with active or convalescent COVID-19.

The gene calls are TRBV28 and TRBJ1-4; 7 nucleotides agree with TRBD1. Losses at the gene ends were 2 bases for V and 1 base for J; bases not matched to a gene: 4. Germline V lookup: CDR1 MDHEN, CDR2 SYDVKM. The CDR3 contains 16 residues. CDR3 in amino acids: CASSLTGAGTNEKLFF. The CDR3 DNA reads as TGTGCCAGCAGTTTAACAGGGGCGGGAACTAATGAAAAACTGTTTTTT.

The J gene is TRBJ2-1, the V gene TRBV6-1, with TRBD2 identical over 7 bases. This CDR3 has 15 amino acids. CDR1 is MNHNS, CDR2 SASEGT, per germline. The V gene end was trimmed by 3 bases and the J gene end by 15 bases; junction bases not matched to a gene: 17. The CDR3 DNA reads as TGTGCCAGCAGTGAGTCGCGGAGCGGGGCCCGGGGGAGGTTCTTC. It translates to CASSESRSGARGRFF.

The chain links TRBV5-1 to TRBJ2-6; D may be TRBD2 (5 bases). CDR1 and CDR2 (germline): SGHRS, YFSETQ. V was cut by 5 bases and J by 1 base, with 13 bases left in between. The CDR3 sequence is 16 residues long. The CDR3 reads CASRDSRPSGANVLTF. CDR3 nucleotide sequence: TGCGCCAGCAGGGACTCCCGGCCATCTGGGGCCAACGTCCTGACTTTC.

The CDR3 DNA is TGCGCCAGCAGCTCTCAGGGTGATAGATTGATGAACACTGAAGCTTTCTTT. This gives the protein CASSSQGDRLMNTEAFF. The V call is TRBV5-1, the J call TRBJ1-1, with D possibly TRBD1 on 5 matching bases. The germline V gene encodes CDR1 SGHRS and CDR2 YFSETQ. The CDR3 spans 17 residues. Trimming cost V 3 bases and J 0 bases, with 18 bases left between them.

The chain joins TRBV27 to TRBJ2-5; D is uncertain. The CDR3 consists of 15 residues. The V and J ends lost 6 bases and 2 bases respectively, with 16 bases between them. Looked up from germline, CDR1 is MNHEY and CDR2 is SMNVEV (reference sequence). The CDR3 DNA sequence: TGTGCCAGCAGGCCTTCTTTGCTCCTACAAGAGACCCAGTACTTC. It yields the protein CASRPSLLLQETQYF.

The chain employs TRBV18 and TRBJ2-7; 7 bases line up with TRBD1. Germline V gives CDR1 KGHSH, CDR2 LQKENI. V was pared by 3 bases and J by 5 bases, with 4 bases of the junction left unmatched. CDR3 size: 13 residues. DNA of the CDR3: TGTGCCAGCTCACCTACCGGACAGGACGAGCAGTACTTC. Encoded protein: CASSPTGQDEQYF.

This clone appeared a single time. V and J are TRBV5-8 and TRBJ2-4; D perhaps matches TRBD1 (6 bases). Germline CDR1 SGHTS, CDR2 YDEGEE. The CDR3 spans 17 residues. V was shortened by 7 bases and J by 1 base, with 21 bases between the two germline ends. The chain's CDR3 is CASGRILQGLAKNIQYF. CDR3 bases: TGTGCCAGCGGCCGAATACTACAGGGTCTGGCCAAAAACATTCAGTACTTC.

The chain recombines TRBV6-2 or TRBV6-3 with TRBJ2-2; D may be TRBD2 (6 bases). CDR3 length: 13 amino acids. The V end lost 4 bases, the J end lost 3 bases, and 6 bases lay between the germline ends. CDR1 is MNHEY, CDR2 SVGEGT, per germline. The CDR3 DNA reads as TGTGCCAGCAGTTGGGACTACACCGGGGAGCTGTTTTTT. As protein: CASSWDYTGELFF.

The genes are TRBV4-3 and TRBJ2-1; TRBD2 aligns across 8 bases. The V gene's germline CDR1 is LGHNA and CDR2 YSLEER. This CDR3 has 15 residues. V gave up 0 bases and J gave up 4 bases; unmatched junction bases: 2. CDR3 DNA: TGCGCCAGCAGCCAAGAGCGGGGGGTGTACAATGAGCAGTTCTTC. Residues: CASSQERGVYNEQFF.

In its sample, this clone was seen once. V gene TRBV6-5 combines with J gene TRBJ2-7; TRBD1 agrees at 9 bases. Germline V gives CDR1 MNHEY, CDR2 SVGAGI. Trimming cost V 9 bases and J 2 bases; bases outside gene matches: 8. The CDR3 contains 14 residues. The CDR3 coding sequence is TGTGCCAGTTATCCGGGACAGGGAACCTACGAGCAGTACTTC. This gives the protein CASYPGQGTYEQYF.

The chain has TRBV7-9 and TRBJ1-5; TRBD1 agrees at 8 bases. This CDR3 has 19 residues. Germline CDR1 and CDR2: SEHNR and FQNEAQ (reference sequence). V gave up 5 bases and J gave up 4 bases; unmatched junction bases: 19. The CDR3 loop reads CASSRGGLGTGGSNQPQHF. CDR3 nucleotide sequence: TGTGCCAGCAGCCGCGGAGGTCTAGGGACAGGCGGATCAAATCAGCCCCAGCATTTT. Looking up the rest from reference TRBV7-9 and TRBJ1-5 gives the full variable domain: DTGVSQNPRHKITKRGQNVTFRCDPISEHNRLYWYRQTLGQGPEFLTYFQNEAQLEKSRLLSDRFSAERPKGSFSTLEIQRTEQGDSAMYLCASSRGGLGTGGSNQPQHFGDGTRLSIL.

This sequence joins TRBV6-1 and TRBJ1-1; TRBD1 aligns across 9 bases. The germline V gene has CDR1 MNHNS and CDR2 SASEGT. The CDR3 runs 16 residues. Germline trimming cut 4 bases from V and 1 base from J; bases unmatched to any gene: 7. In DNA, the CDR3 is TGTGCCAGCAGTGGTAAATTACAGGGGGCGAACACTGAAGCTTTCTTT. It is translated as CASSGKLQGANTEAFF.

This clone was observed a handful of times. The genes are TRBV12-5 and TRBJ2-1, with D possibly matching TRBD1 (6 bases). V was pared by 5 bases and J by 4 bases, with 12 bases between. Germline assignment: CDR1 LGHNT and CDR2 FRNRAP. This CDR3 comprises 14 residues. The CDR3 loop reads CASGRLQGYNEQFF. CDR3 nucleotide sequence: TGTGCTAGTGGTAGGTTACAGGGTTACAATGAGCAGTTCTTC.

This rearrangement joins TRBV3-1 (or the pseudogene TRBV3-2) to TRBJ2-1; no firm D call. The germline V and J ends were trimmed by 4 bases and 5 bases, with 18 bases remaining between them. The CDR3 spans 16 residues. Germline CDR1 reads LGHDT; CDR2 reads YNNKEL (reference sequence). CDR3: CASSRPPPELHNEQFF. DNA for the CDR3: TGTGCCAGCAGCCGCCCGCCGCCGGAGCTTCACAATGAGCAGTTCTTC.

The CDR3 DNA reads as TGTGCCAGCACCCTAGGCGCGGACAGGGCAGCCTACGAGCAGTACTTC. Translated, it gives CASTLGADRAAYEQYF. The chain combines TRBV28 with TRBJ2-7; TRBD1 agrees at 8 bases. Germline V lookup: CDR1 MDHEN, CDR2 SYDVKM. Germline trimming cut 7 bases from V and 2 bases from J; bases unmatched to any gene: 13. The CDR3 has 16 residues.

The genes are TRBV24-1 and TRBJ1-2; 7 nucleotides line up with TRBD1. The CDR3 consists of 13 residues. The V segment lost 7 bases and the J segment 3 bases; nucleotides outside the gene matches: 4. Germline CDR1 and CDR2: KGHDR and SFDVKD. This CDR3 reads CATSPGQHYGYTF. CDR3 DNA sequence: TGTGCCACCAGCCCGGGACAGCACTATGGCTACACCTTC.

The chain links TRBV4-1 to TRBJ2-1; 7 bases are a match to TRBD2. This CDR3 region has 16 residues. Trimming at V came to 3 bases and at J to 4 bases, leaving 9 bases not matched to a gene. Germline V CDR1 and CDR2: MGHRA, YSYEKL. The CDR3 region has the DNA TGCGCCAGCAGCCATTCCGGTGGGACTAATTACAATGAGCAGTTCTTC. Residues: CASSHSGGTNYNEQFF.

This chain uses TRBV24-1 with TRBJ2-1, with TRBD2 matching 14 bases. Germline lookup yields CDR1 KGHDR and CDR2 SFDVKD. The J segment lost 0 bases and the V segment lost 2 bases, leaving 11 bases of the junction unmatched. The length of the CDR3 is 21 residues. The CDR3 nucleotides are TGTGCCACCAGTGATTCCGGGGGACTAGCGGGAGAGCTCTTCTCCTACAATGAGCAGTTCTTC. Protein product: CATSDSGGLAGELFSYNEQFF.

CDR3 region: CASSVGGNSPLHF. The CDR3 DNA is TGTGCCAGCAGCGTAGGCGGGAATTCACCCCTCCACTTT. This chain links TRBV9 with TRBJ1-6; D is uncertain. The CDR3 consists of 13 residues. Per the germline V gene, CDR1 is SGDLS and CDR2 is YYNGEE. Trimming took off 0 bases at V and 7 bases at J, with 5 bases between the two ends. The full variable domain, with the rest looked up from reference TRBV9 and TRBJ1-6, is DSGVTQTPKHLITATGQRVTLRCSPRSGDLSVYWYQQSLDQGLQFLIQYYNGEERAKGNILERFSAQQFPDLHSELNLSSLELGDSALYFCASSVGGNSPLHFGNGTRLTVT.

V is TRBV7-6 and J is TRBJ2-3, with D unclear. CDR1 SGHVS and CDR2 FNYEAQ come from the germline V gene. The CDR3 has 14 amino acids. V was shortened by 5 bases and J by 2 bases, with 11 bases between the two germline ends. The CDR3 here is CASSHRSPTDTQYF. In DNA, the CDR3 is TGTGCCAGCAGCCATCGAAGCCCCACAGATACGCAGTATTTT.

The chain links TRBV5-1 to TRBJ2-2; D call uncertain. CDR1 SGHRS and CDR2 YFSETQ come from the germline V gene. Trimming pared 5 bases from V and 0 bases from J, leaving 8 bases between. The CDR3 consists of 14 residues. The DNA of the CDR3 is TGCGCCAGCAGAAACAGAGCGAACACCGGGGAGCTGTTTTTT. It specifies CASRNRANTGELFF.

The V gene is TRBV19, the J gene TRBJ1-3, with D hard to call. The V gene's germline CDR1 is LNHDA and CDR2 SQIVND (reference sequence). Trimming removed 9 bases from V and 0 bases from J, with 6 bases in between. The CDR3 totals 12 residues. In DNA, the CDR3 is TGTGCCAGCCAGTCCTCTGGAAACACCATATATTTT. It translates to CASQSSGNTIYF.

The chain employs TRBV5-5 and TRBJ2-7; 7 bases are a match to TRBD1. The CDR3 totals 15 residues. J gave up 2 bases and V 5 bases, and 10 bases lay outside the gene matches. The germline V gene has CDR1 SGHKS and CDR2 YYEKEE (reference sequence). The CDR3 region has the DNA TGTGCCAGCAGTCCTCAACAGGGGTTACCCTACGAGCAGTACTTC. Translation: CASSPQQGLPYEQYF.

CDR3 protein: CASSRQDTYSNQPQHF. In DNA form, the CDR3 reads TGTGCCAGTAGTAGACAGGACACCTATAGCAATCAGCCCCAGCATTTT. The rearrangement uses TRBV19 and TRBJ1-5, with a possible D match to TRBD1 (6 bases). Germline V gene data show CDR1 as LNHDA and CDR2 as SQIVND (reference sequence). V lost 4 bases, J lost 0 bases, and 13 bases lay in between. This CDR3 region has 16 residues.

The chain uses TRBV14 and TRBJ2-3; a weak D match, TRBD1 (5 bases). V was cut by 6 bases and J by 1 base, with 8 bases left in between. CDR3 size: 13 residues. Germline V gene data show CDR1 as SGHDN and CDR2 as FVKESK. The DNA of the CDR3 is TGTGCCAGCAGGAGCAGGGGCACAGATACGCAGTATTTT. Its translation: CASRSRGTDTQYF.

This chain connects TRBV5-6 to TRBJ2-7; 11 bases agree with TRBD1. J was trimmed by 2 bases and V by 0 bases; bases with no gene match: 4. The CDR3 contains 16 residues. The V gene's germline CDR1 is SGHDT and CDR2 YYEEEE. This CDR3 is CASSLAGQGAPYEQYF. The DNA for the CDR3 is TGTGCCAGCAGCTTGGCCGGACAGGGGGCCCCCTACGAGCAGTACTTC. Full variable domain (remainder filled in from reference TRBV5-6 and TRBJ2-7): DAGVTQSPTHLIKTRGQQVTLRCSPKSGHDTVSWYQQALGQGPQFIFQYYEEEERQRGNFPDRFSGHQFPNYSSELNVNALLLGDSALYLCASSLAGQGAPYEQYFGPGTRLTVT.

This rearrangement joins TRBV19 to TRBJ1-2; weak D call: TRBD1 (5 bases). Germline CDR1 and CDR2: LNHDA and SQIVND (reference sequence). V gave up 2 bases and J gave up 4 bases, with 11 bases separating them. This CDR3 is built from 14 residues. CDR3 coding DNA: TGTGCCAGTAGTATATTCGACAGCAGCTATGGCTACACCTTC. Encoded protein: CASSIFDSSYGYTF.

The gene calls are TRBV11-2 and TRBJ2-1, with TRBD2 matching 7 bases. The V gene end was trimmed by 4 bases and the J gene end by 0 bases; junction bases not matched to a gene: 9. The CDR3 totals 17 residues. Germline V gives CDR1 SGHAT, CDR2 FQNNGV. The CDR3 sequence: CASSSGEGRSSYNEQFF. The CDR3 coding sequence is TGTGCCAGCAGCTCCGGGGAGGGCCGGAGCTCCTACAATGAGCAGTTCTTC.

Only a few counts were recorded for this clone. The chain combines TRBV7-6 with TRBJ1-3; 7 positions match TRBD1. This CDR3 is 14 amino acids long. The germline CDR1 and CDR2 sequences are SGHVS and FNYEAQ. V gave up 5 bases and J gave up 2 bases; unmatched junction bases: 3. CDR3 protein: CASSTTGAGNTIYF. The CDR3 region has the DNA TGTGCCAGCAGCACCACAGGGGCTGGAAACACCATATATTTT.

This clone has just one count. The chain combines TRBV18 with TRBJ2-3; D gene unclear. CDR3 size: 14 residues. Germline CDR1 and CDR2: KGHSH and LQKENI. The germline V and J ends were trimmed by 3 bases and 0 bases, with 7 bases remaining between them. The CDR3: CASSPARSTDTQYF. Here the CDR3 DNA reads TGTGCCAGCTCACCTGCCAGGAGCACAGATACGCAGTATTTT.

In DNA form, the CDR3 reads TGCGCCAGCATAACAGGGGGTTATAGCAATCAGCCCCAGCATTTT. This translates into CASITGGYSNQPQHF. This rearrangement joins TRBV23-1 to TRBJ1-5, with TRBD1 matching 8 bases. TRBV23-1 is an ORF, and what it does is uncertain. J lost 0 bases, V lost 7 bases, and 5 bases had no gene match. The length of the CDR3 is 15 residues.

This clone has a handful of counts. The chain carries TRBV5-1 and TRBJ2-7; 7 nucleotides agree with TRBD1. CDR1 is SGHRS, CDR2 YFSETQ, per germline. V gave up 4 bases and J gave up 0 bases; unmatched junction bases: 1. The CDR3 runs to 13 residues. Here the CDR3 DNA reads TGCGCCAGCAGCGGACAGGCCTCCTACGAGCAGTACTTC. Amino acids: CASSGQASYEQYF.